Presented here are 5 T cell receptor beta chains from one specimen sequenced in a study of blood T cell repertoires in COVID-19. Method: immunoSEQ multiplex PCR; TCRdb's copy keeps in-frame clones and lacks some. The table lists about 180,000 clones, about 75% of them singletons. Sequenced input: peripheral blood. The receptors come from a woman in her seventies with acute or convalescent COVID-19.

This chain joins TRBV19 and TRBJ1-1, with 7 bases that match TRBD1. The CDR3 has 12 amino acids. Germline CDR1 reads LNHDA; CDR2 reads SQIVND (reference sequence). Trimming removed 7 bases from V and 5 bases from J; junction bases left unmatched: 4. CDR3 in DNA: TGTGCCAGTACAGGGGGAAGTACTGAAGCTTTCTTT. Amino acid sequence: CASTGGSTEAFF.

CDR3 sequence: CATRSGRGTGELFF. DNA for the CDR3: TGTGCCACCAGAAGCGGGAGAGGCACCGGGGAGCTGTTTTTT. The chain recombines TRBV24-1 with TRBJ2-2; 8 nucleotides agree with TRBD2. The CDR3 loop spans 14 amino acids. Per the germline V gene, CDR1 is KGHDR and CDR2 is SFDVKD. Unmatched junction bases numbered 4, after V lost 7 bases and J lost 4 bases.

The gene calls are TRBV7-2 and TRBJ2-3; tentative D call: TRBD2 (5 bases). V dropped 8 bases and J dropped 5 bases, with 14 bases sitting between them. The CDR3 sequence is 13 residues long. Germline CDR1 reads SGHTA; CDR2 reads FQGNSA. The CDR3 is CASSAVSGDTQYF. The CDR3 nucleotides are TGTGCCAGCTCAGCGGTGTCGGGAGATACGCAGTATTTT. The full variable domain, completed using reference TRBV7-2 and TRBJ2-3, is GAGVSQSPSNKVTEKGKDVELRCDPISGHTALYWYRQSLGQGLEFLIYFQGNSAPDKSGLPSDRFSAERTGGSVSTLTIQRTQQEDSAVYLCASSAVSGDTQYFGPGTRLTVL.

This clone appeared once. The CDR3 DNA follows: TGTGCCAGCAGTTCTGTAGACACTGAAGCTTTCTTT. Its protein product is CASSSVDTEAFF. This chain uses TRBV7-9 with TRBJ1-1, with D uncertain. The CDR3 runs 12 residues. Trimming pared 6 bases from V and 3 bases from J, leaving 8 bases between. Germline CDR1 reads SEHNR; CDR2 reads FQNEAQ (reference sequence). The full variable domain, rest sourced from reference TRBV7-9 and TRBJ1-1, is DTGVSQNPRHKITKRGQNVTFRCDPISEHNRLYWYRQTLGQGPEFLTYFQNEAQLEKSRLLSDRFSAERPKGSFSTLEIQRTEQGDSAMYLCASSSVDTEAFFGQGTRLTVV.

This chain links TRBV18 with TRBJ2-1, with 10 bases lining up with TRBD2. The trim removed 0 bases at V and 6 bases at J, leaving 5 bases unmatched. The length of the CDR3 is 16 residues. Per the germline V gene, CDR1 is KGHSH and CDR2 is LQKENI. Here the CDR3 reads CASSPPQREGFNEQFF. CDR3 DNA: TGTGCCAGCTCACCACCACAGCGGGAGGGGTTCAATGAGCAGTTCTTC.